Listed here is a single T cell receptor beta chain. The CDR3 covers 15 residues. Between the trimmed V and J ends, which lost 6 bases and 8 bases, there was a span of 22 bases. From germline, CDR1 is MDHEN and CDR2 SYDVKM. The repertoire was sequenced with immunoSEQ multiplex PCR; TCRdb's copy has only in-frame clones and lacks some. This sample carries some 220,000 clones, 85% of them seen once, and the ten largest clones take about 3%. This specimen belongs to a study of blood T cell repertoires in COVID-19. Across the study: Sites in the United States, Italy and Spain provided acute and convalescent COVID-19 samples.

The rearrangement uses TRBV28 and TRBJ1-1, with D maybe TRBD1 (6 bases). Input material: peripheral blood. The sequence was collected from a man in his fifties who had recovered from COVID-19. The DNA of the CDR3 is TGTGCCAGCAGCCCACCGCAGGGGAATTTTATGGAAGCTTTCTTT. It is translated as CASSPPQGNFMEAFF.